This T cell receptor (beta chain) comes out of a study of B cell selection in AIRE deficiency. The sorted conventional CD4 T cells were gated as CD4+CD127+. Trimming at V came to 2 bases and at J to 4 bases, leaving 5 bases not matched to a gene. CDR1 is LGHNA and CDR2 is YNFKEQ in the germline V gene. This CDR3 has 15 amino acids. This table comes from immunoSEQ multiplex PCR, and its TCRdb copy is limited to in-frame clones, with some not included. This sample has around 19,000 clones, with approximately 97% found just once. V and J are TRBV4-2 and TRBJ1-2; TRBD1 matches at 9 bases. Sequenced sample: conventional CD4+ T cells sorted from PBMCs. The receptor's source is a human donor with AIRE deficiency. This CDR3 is CASSQNRGRGYGYTF. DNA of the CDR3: TGTGCCAGCAGCCAAAACAGGGGGCGCGGCTATGGCTACACCTTC.